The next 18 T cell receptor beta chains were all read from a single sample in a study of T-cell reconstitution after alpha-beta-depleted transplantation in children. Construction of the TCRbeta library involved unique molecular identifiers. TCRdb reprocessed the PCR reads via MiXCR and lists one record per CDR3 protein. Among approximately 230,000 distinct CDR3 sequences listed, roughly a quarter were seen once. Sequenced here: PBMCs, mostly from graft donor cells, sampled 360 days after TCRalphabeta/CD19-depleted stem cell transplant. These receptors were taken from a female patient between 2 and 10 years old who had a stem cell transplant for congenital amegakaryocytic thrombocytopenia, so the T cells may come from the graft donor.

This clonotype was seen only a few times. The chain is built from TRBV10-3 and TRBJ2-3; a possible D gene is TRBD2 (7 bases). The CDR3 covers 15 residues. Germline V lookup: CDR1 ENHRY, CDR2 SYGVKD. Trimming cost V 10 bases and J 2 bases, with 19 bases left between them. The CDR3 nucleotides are TGTGCCACCTGCCCTTCGGGGGGCGACACAGATACGCAGTATTTT. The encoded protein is CATCPSGGDTDTQYF.

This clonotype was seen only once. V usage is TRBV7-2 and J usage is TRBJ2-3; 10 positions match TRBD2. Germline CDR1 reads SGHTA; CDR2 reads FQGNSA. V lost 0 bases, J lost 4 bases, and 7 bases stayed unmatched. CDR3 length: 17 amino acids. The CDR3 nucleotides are TGTGCCAGCAGCTTAGCTTCTAGCGGGGGTTTGGCAGATACGCAGTATTTT. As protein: CASSLASSGGLADTQYF. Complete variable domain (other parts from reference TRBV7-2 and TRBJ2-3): GAGVSQSPSNKVTEKGKDVELRCDPISGHTALYWYRQSLGQGLEFLIYFQGNSAPDKSGLPSDRFSAERTGGSVSTLTIQRTQQEDSAVYLCASSLASSGGLADTQYFGPGTRLTVL.

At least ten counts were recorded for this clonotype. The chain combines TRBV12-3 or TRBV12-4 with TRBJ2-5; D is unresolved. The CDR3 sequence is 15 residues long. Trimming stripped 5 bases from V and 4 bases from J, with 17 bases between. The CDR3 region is CASSTGDLSRETQYF. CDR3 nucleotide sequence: TGTGCCAGCAGTACCGGCGACTTGTCCCGAGAGACCCAGTACTTC.

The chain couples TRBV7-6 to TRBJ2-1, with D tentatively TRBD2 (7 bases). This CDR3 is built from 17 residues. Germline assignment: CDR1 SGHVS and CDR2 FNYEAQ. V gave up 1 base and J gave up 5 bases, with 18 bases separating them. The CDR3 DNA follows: TGTGCCAGCAGCTTAGGGGGGGGGCGGGAGAAGGACAATGAGCAGTTCTTC. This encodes CASSLGGGREKDNEQFF.

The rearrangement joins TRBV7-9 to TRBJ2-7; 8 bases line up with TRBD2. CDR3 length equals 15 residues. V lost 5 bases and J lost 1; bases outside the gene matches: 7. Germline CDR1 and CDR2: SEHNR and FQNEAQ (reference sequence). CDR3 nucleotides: TGTGCCAGCAGCCATAGCGGGACGGCTTCCTACGAGCAGTACTTC. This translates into CASSHSGTASYEQYF.

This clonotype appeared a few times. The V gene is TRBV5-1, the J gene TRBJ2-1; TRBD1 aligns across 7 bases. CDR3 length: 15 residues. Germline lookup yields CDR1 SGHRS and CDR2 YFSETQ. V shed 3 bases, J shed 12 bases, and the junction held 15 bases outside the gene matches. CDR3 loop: CASSYSTGSTGVQFF. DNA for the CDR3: TGCGCCAGCAGCTACTCGACAGGGTCTACTGGGGTGCAGTTCTTC. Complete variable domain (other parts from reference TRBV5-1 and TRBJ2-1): KAGVTQTPRYLIKTRGQQVTLSCSPISGHRSVSWYQQTPGQGLQFLFEYFSETQRNKGNFPGRFSGRQFSNSRSEMNVSTLELGDSALYLCASSYSTGSTGVQFFGPGTRLTVL.

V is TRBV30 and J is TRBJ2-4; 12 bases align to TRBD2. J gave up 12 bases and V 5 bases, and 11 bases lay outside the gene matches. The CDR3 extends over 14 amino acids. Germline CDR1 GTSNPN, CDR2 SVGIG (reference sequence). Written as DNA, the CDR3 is TGTGCCTGGGTCCCGGGGCTAGCGGGGGGGCCTCAGTACTTC. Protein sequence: CAWVPGLAGGPQYF.

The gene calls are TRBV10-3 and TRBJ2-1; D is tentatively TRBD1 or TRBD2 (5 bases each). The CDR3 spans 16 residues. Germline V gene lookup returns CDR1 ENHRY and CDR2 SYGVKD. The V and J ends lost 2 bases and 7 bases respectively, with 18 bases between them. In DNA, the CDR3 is TGTGCCATCAGTGAGAGTATGGGGGTAGCCCTGAATGAGCAGTTCTTC. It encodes CAISESMGVALNEQFF.

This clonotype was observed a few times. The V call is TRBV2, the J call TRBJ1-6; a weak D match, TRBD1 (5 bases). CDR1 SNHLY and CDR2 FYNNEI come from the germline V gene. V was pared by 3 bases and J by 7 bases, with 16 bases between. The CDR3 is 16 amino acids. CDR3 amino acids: CASSDSLGRPNSPLHF. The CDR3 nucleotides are TGTGCCAGCAGTGATTCCTTGGGGCGTCCGAATTCACCCCTCCACTTT.

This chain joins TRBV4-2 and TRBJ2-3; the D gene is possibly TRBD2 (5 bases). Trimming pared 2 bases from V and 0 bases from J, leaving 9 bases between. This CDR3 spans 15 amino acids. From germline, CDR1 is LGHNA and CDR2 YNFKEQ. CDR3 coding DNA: TGTGCCAGCAGCCAAAGAAGCGGAAGCACAGATACGCAGTATTTT. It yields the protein CASSQRSGSTDTQYF.

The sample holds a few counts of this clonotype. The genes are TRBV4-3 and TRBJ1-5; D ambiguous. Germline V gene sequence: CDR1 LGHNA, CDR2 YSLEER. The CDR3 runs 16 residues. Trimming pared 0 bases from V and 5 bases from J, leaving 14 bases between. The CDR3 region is CASSQDRVVSDQPQHF. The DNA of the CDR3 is TGCGCCAGCAGCCAAGATAGGGTGGTATCGGATCAGCCCCAGCATTTT.

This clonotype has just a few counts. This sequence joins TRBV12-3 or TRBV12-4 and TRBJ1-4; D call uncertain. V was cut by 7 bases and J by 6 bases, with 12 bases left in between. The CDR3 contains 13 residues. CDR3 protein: CASTQTFDEKLFF. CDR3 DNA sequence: TGTGCCAGCACTCAAACCTTTGATGAAAAACTGTTTTTT.

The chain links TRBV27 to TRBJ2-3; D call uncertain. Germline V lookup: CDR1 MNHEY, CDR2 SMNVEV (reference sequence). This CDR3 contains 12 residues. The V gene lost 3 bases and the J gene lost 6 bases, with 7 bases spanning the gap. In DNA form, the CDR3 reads TGTGCCAGCAGTTTTTCGTGGGATACGCAGTATTTT. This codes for CASSFSWDTQYF.

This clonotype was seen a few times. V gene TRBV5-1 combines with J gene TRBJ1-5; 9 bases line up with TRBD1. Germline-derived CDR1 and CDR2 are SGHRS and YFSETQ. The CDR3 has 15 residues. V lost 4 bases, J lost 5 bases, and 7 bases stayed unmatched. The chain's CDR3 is CASSPGQGPYQPQHF. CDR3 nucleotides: TGCGCCAGCAGCCCGGGACAGGGCCCCTATCAGCCCCAGCATTTT.

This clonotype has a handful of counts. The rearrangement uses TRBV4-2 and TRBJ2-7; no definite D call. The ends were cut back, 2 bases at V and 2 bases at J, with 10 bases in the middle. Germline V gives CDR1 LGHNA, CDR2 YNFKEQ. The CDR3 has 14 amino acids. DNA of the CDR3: TGTGCCAGCAGCCAATATCTCGGCACCTACGAGCAGTACTTC. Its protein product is CASSQYLGTYEQYF.

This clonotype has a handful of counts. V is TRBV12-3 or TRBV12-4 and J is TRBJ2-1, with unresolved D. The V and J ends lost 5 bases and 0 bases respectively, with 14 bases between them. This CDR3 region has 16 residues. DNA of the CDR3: TGTGCCAGCAGTATTAGCCTGTCCTTCTCCTACAATGAGCAGTTCTTC. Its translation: CASSISLSFSYNEQFF.

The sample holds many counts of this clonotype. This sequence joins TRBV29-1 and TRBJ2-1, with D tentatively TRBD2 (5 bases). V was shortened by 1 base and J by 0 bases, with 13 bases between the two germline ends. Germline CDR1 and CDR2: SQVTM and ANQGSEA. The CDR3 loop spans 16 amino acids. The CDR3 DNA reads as TGCAGCGTTGAAGGAGGGCCCACGAGCTCCTACAATGAGCAGTTCTTC. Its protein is CSVEGGPTSSYNEQFF.

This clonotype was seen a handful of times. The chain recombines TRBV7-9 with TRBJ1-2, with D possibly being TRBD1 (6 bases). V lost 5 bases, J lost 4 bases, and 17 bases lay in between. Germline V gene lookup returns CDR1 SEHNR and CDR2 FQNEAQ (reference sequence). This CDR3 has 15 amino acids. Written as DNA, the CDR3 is TGTGCCAGCAGCACCATAGGGGGGGAGGCCTATGGCTACACCTTC. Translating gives CASSTIGGEAYGYTF.